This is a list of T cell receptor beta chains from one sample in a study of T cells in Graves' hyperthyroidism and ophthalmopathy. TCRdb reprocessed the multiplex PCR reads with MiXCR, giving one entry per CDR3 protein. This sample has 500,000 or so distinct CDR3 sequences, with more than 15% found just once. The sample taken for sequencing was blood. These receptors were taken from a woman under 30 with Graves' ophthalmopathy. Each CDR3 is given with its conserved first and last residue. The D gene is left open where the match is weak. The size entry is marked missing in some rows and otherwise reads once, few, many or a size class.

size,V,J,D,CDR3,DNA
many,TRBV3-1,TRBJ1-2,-,CASSQGGYGYTF,TGTGCCAGCAGCCAGGGAGGCTATGGCTACACCTTC
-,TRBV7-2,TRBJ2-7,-,CASSLMGSSAPYEQYF,TGTGCCAGCAGTTTAATGGGTTCTAGCGCTCCCTACGAGCAGTACTTC
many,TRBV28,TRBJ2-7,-,CASSLPPDYEQYF,TGTGCCAGCAGTTTACCCCCAGACTACGAGCAGTACTTC
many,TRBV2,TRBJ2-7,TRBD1,CASATGQPYEQYF,TGTGCCAGCGCCACGGGACAGCCCTACGAGCAGTACTTC
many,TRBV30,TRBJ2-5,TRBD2,CAWSPGTSGEETQYF,TGTGCCTGGAGCCCCGGGACTAGCGGGGAAGAGACCCAGTACTTC
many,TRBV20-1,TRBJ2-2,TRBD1,CSARDLTRGTGSGELFF,TGCAGTGCTAGAGACCTGACCAGGGGGACGGGGAGCGGGGAGCTGTTTTTT
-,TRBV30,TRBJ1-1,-,CAWSVEGWTEAFF,TGTGCCTGGAGTGTAGAGGGTTGGACTGAAGCTTTCTTT
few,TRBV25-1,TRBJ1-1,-,CASSDSRQNPNTEAFF,TGTGCCAGCAGTGATTCTCGGCAGAACCCCAACACTGAAGCTTTCTTT
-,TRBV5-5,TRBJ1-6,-,CASSRLQGVNSPLHF,TGTGCCAGCAGCCGATTACAGGGAGTTAATTCACCCCTCCACTTT
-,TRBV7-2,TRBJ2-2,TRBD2,CASRQLAGAPGELFF,TGTGCCAGCAGACAACTAGCGGGAGCTCCCGGGGAGCTGTTTTTT
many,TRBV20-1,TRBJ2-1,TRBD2,CSGEGTSGGLINPNEQFF,TGCAGTGGGGAAGGGACTAGCGGGGGGCTGATCAATCCCAATGAGCAGTTCTTC
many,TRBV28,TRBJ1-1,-,CASSPFLVSLMNTEAFF,TGTGCCAGCAGTCCTTTTTTGGTCTCCCTTATGAACACTGAAGCTTTCTTT
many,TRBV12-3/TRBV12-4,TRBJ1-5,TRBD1,CASRSGTGSQPQHF,TGTGCCAGCAGATCCGGGACAGGGTCTCAGCCCCAGCATTTT
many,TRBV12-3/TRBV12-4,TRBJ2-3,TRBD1,CASTLRTGGLTDTQYF,TGTGCCAGCACCCTGAGAACAGGGGGGCTAACAGATACGCAGTATTTT
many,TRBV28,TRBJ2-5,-,CASSSRPLVETQYF,TGTGCCAGCAGTTCCCGTCCTCTGGTAGAGACCCAGTACTTC
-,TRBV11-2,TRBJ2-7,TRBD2,CASSLSGTSGKGSYEQYF,TGTGCCAGCAGTTTATCCGGGACTAGCGGGAAGGGATCCTACGAGCAGTACTTC
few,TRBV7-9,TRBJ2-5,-,CASTNGAVGEETQYF,TGTGCCAGCACAAACGGGGCGGTGGGTGAAGAGACCCAGTACTTC
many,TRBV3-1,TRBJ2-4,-,CASSHPQGPRNIQYF,TGTGCCAGCAGCCACCCACAGGGCCCAAGGAACATTCAGTACTTC
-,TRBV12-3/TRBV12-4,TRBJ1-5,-,CASSSSGFGIGGNQPQHF,TGTGCCAGCAGCTCCTCAGGGTTTGGGATTGGGGGCAATCAGCCCCAGCATTTT
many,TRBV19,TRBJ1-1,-,CASSIGGDTEAFF,TGTGCCAGTAGTATTGGGGGGGACACTGAAGCTTTCTTT
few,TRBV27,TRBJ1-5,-,CASSRGGENQPQHF,TGTGCCAGCAGCCGGGGTGGAGAGAATCAGCCCCAGCATTTT
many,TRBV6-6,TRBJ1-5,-,CASSYNPGTQPQHF,TGTGCCAGCAGTTACAATCCAGGGACACAGCCCCAGCATTTT